These T cell receptor beta chains were read from a single sample in a study of shared clonotypes between healthy human individuals. Clones were read by immunoSEQ multiplex PCR, and TCRdb kept only the in-frame ones, dropping some. The sample shows over a million clones, approximately 78% of them seen only once. Material: memory CD4+ T cells from PBMCs. These receptors were obtained from a man younger than 35 in good health. Some clones in this sample may be carry-over from other donors' samples. Each CDR3 is given with its conserved first and last residue. Some rows have no size entry. The others give once, few or many, or a class for an expanded clone.

clone size: .; V gene: TRBV7-9; CDR3 protein: CASSLTQPNTGELFF
clone size: .; V gene: TRBV5-1; CDR3 protein: CASSSHRQGKYNEQFF
clone size: .; V gene: TRBV29-1; CDR3 protein: CSAQGPSGRAETQYF
clone size: once; V gene: TRBV2; CDR3 protein: CASRELAGVSEQYF
clone size: many; V gene: TRBV29-1; CDR3 protein: CSVGEQYSNQPQHF
clone size: .; V gene: TRBV7-2; CDR3 protein: CASSLDGWASGSYEQYF
clone size: .; V gene: TRBV7-9; CDR3 protein: CASSLVRETQYF
clone size: .; V gene: TRBV18; CDR3 protein: CASSPPGAYGTGELFF
clone size: .; V gene: TRBV5-4; CDR3 protein: CASSSRTGRDTQYF
clone size: once; V gene: TRBV29-1; CDR3 protein: CSVIQGDLSYEQYF
clone size: .; V gene: TRBV6-5; CDR3 protein: CASSYKWGKNTEAFF
clone size: .; V gene: TRBV11-1; CDR3 protein: CASSPTSGSGTGDPYEQYF
clone size: .; V gene: TRBV9; CDR3 protein: CASSVGATGEIRGEQFF
clone size: .; V gene: TRBV6-6; CDR3 protein: CASSYSLESTYEQYF
clone size: .; V gene: TRBV5-6; CDR3 protein: CASSGELGTDLGNTIYF
clone size: .; V gene: TRBV11-2; CDR3 protein: CASSLALDTKAFF
clone size: .; V gene: TRBV5-4; CDR3 protein: CASSPRGARDYGYTF
clone size: .; V gene: TRBV28; CDR3 protein: CASTSPGQVDSYEQYF
clone size: .; V gene: TRBV6-1; CDR3 protein: CASSPQGRVGGYTF
clone size: many; V gene: TRBV7-8; CDR3 protein: CASSLRPDRNNQPQHF
clone size: .; V gene: TRBV20-1; CDR3 protein: CSAPGQETQYF
clone size: few; V gene: TRBV6-1; CDR3 protein: CASRDLTEAFF
clone size: .; V gene: TRBV18; CDR3 protein: CASSPDREETQYF
clone size: .; V gene: TRBV18; CDR3 protein: CASSPLGEDGYTF
clone size: .; V gene: TRBV11-3; CDR3 protein: CASRAGTSPAGELFF